The following is a T cell receptor (beta chain) sequence with its context. Germline V gene sequence: CDR1 MNHNS, CDR2 SASEGT. Trimming left V 6 bases short and J 5 bases short, with 8 bases between. The CDR3 is 11 residues long. cDNA synthesis used the whole RNA isolate, giving expressed TCRB sequences. Clones were sequenced by immunoSEQ multiplex PCR, and TCRdb holds only the in-frame ones, with some missing. Altogether 130,000 to 150,000 clones are present, approximately 52% being singletons, with the ten largest covering 0.35% to 0.5%. This sample was taken from a study of beta chain features in type 1 diabetes.

Input material: Tregs from blood. J is TRBJ2-7 and V is TRBV6-1; D unresolved. This sequence was found in a man between 18 and 35 years old in good health. The CDR3 nucleotides read TGTGCCAGCAGCCTTAGAAACGAGCAGTACTTC. Its protein product is CASSLRNEQYF.